One and the same sample provided the 7 T cell receptor beta chains below, sequenced in a study of PD-1 blockade in classical Hodgkin lymphoma. As to time point: cycle 4 day 1 (C4D1), after about 6 weeks of nivolumab. Every patient relapsed after autologous stem cell transplantation, and brentuximab vedotin exposure varied. Some clones are missing from TCRdb's copy, which holds only in-frame ones; the method was immunoSEQ multiplex PCR. This sample has approximately 44,000 clones, with around three fifths found just once. The material was peripheral blood mononuclear cells (PBMCs), obtained before the fourth cycle of nivolumab. The receptors were sampled from a human donor with classical Hodgkin lymphoma.

The rearrangement joins TRBV5-8 to TRBJ1-5; D unclear. Germline CDR1 SGHTS, CDR2 YDEGEE. This CDR3 has 17 residues. With 0 bases removed from V and 1 base from J, the gap between germline ends came to 14 bases. The CDR3 loop is CASSLVSGFWSNQPQHF. The CDR3 DNA reads TGTGCCAGCAGCTTGGTTAGCGGGTTTTGGAGCAATCAGCCCCAGCATTTT.

This chain connects TRBV6-5 to TRBJ1-2; D gene uncertain. Trimming left V 6 bases short and J 8 bases short, with 16 bases between. The CDR3 sequence is 13 residues long. Germline CDR1 reads MNHEY; CDR2 reads SVGAGI. The CDR3 protein is CASSAVAGHGYTF. For the CDR3, the DNA is TGTGCCAGCAGCGCCGTGGCGGGCCACGGCTACACCTTC.

The genes are TRBV5-1 and TRBJ2-7, with TRBD1 matching 9 bases. Germline CDR1 reads SGHRS; CDR2 reads YFSETQ. This CDR3 spans 15 amino acids. V gave up 0 bases and J gave up 3 bases; unmatched junction bases: 4. CDR3 DNA: TGCGCCAGCAGCTTGGAGGGACAGGGCTACTACGAGCAGTACTTC. This codes for CASSLEGQGYYEQYF.

The rearrangement links TRBV6-5 to TRBJ1-2; 7 bases line up with TRBD1. J was trimmed by 2 bases and V by 2 bases; bases with no gene match: 2. Germline V gene data show CDR1 as MNHEY and CDR2 as SVGAGI. This CDR3 is built from 14 residues. DNA of the CDR3: TGTGCCAGCAGTTACACGGGACAGAACTATGGCTACACCTTC. This encodes CASSYTGQNYGYTF.

As concerns this clone: The DNA is left out, because the CDR3 cannot be placed on it with certainty; the CDR3 is given as TCRdb lists it. This chain links TRBV6-5 with TRBJ2-7; the D call TRBD1 from the table was never checked on the DNA. The CDR3 is made up of 15 amino acids, end residues included. CDR1 and CDR2 from the germline V gene are MNHEY and SVGAGI. This chain's CDR3 is CASSYRVGRGTGWYF.

The rearrangement links TRBV21-1 to TRBJ2-1; no DNA check was done on the table's D call, TRBD2. TRBV21-1 is listed as a pseudogene. The CDR3 loop spans 11 amino acids. CDR3 nucleotide sequence: TGTGCCAGCAGCAATTCTAATGAGCAGTTCTTC. Protein product: CASSNSNEQFF.

The chain has TRBV6-4 and TRBJ2-7; 8 bases line up with TRBD1. The CDR3 runs 18 residues. Looked up from germline, CDR1 is MRHNA and CDR2 is SNTAGT. J gave up 5 bases and V 0 bases, and 15 bases lay outside the gene matches. The CDR3, as DNA: TGTGCCAGCAGTGACTCGAGAACTCGGTCGGCGGACAGGGACGAGCAGTACTTC. It translates to CASSDSRTRSADRDEQYF.